These 30 T cell receptor beta chains were all obtained from the same sample, sequenced in a study of T cell responses to AZD1222 COVID-19 vaccine (dated by TCRdb to about 2021). The intended sense of this specimen's time point label: about 28 days (+/-7) after the second vaccine dose. Explained via the paper, the treatment or condition label denotes: meningococcal conjugate vaccine given as trial control. The library was prepared using the immunoSEQ multiplex PCR assay. This is the immuneACCESS table as TCRdb keeps it, with only in-frame sequences that have V and J called. A part of the clones is gone; compared with another copy, unresolved V genes explain less than half, and the rest is unexplained. This sample is represented by about 180,000 clones; around 90% of them were singletons. Approximately 4% of the sample is held by the ten biggest clonotypes. The source was peripheral blood, collected 28 days after the second dose of the MenACWY control vaccine. All receptors derive from an adult who received the MenACWY meningococcal vaccine as a control.

The chain has TRBV27 and TRBJ2-1; 7 bases are shared with TRBD1. Germline V CDR1 and CDR2: MNHEY, SMNVEV (reference sequence). CDR3 length: 17 residues. Losses at the gene ends were 1 base for V and 3 bases for J; bases not matched to a gene: 9. This CDR3 reads CASSLYATGVGYNEQFF. In nucleotides, the CDR3 is TGTGCCAGCAGTTTATACGCCACAGGGGTCGGCTACAATGAGCAGTTCTTC.

This chain links TRBV7-9 with TRBJ2-2; TRBD2 agrees at 11 bases. The J segment lost 6 bases and the V segment lost 5 bases, leaving 8 bases of the junction unmatched. The CDR3 is 16 amino acids. Germline V lookup: CDR1 SEHNR, CDR2 FQNEAQ (reference sequence). The CDR3 DNA follows: TGTGCCAGCAGCGAGATAGCGGGAGGGAAGGCCGGGGAGCTGTTTTTT. Translating it yields CASSEIAGGKAGELFF. Full variable domain (rest looked up from reference TRBV7-9 and TRBJ2-2): DTGVSQNPRHKITKRGQNVTFRCDPISEHNRLYWYRQTLGQGPEFLTYFQNEAQLEKSRLLSDRFSAERPKGSFSTLEIQRTEQGDSAMYLCASSEIAGGKAGELFFGEGSRLTVL.

This chain links TRBV5-6 with TRBJ1-6; D remains ambiguous. Germline CDR1 and CDR2: SGHDT and YYEEEE. This CDR3 contains 16 residues. Trimming took 0 bases from V and 2 from J, leaving 9 bases between them. The CDR3 spells CASSLGAGAYNSPLHF. CDR3 nucleotides: TGTGCCAGCAGCTTGGGGGCAGGAGCCTATAATTCACCCCTCCACTTT.

CDR3 sequence: CASSLPGFGNFGETQYF. Written as DNA, the CDR3 is TGTGCCAGCAGCTTACCCGGGTTCGGAAACTTCGGTGAGACCCAGTACTTC. This sequence joins TRBV7-9 and TRBJ2-5; unclear D gene. The germline gives CDR1 SEHNR, CDR2 FQNEAQ (reference sequence). The V and J ends lost 2 bases and 5 bases respectively, with 21 bases between them. This CDR3 contains 17 residues.

Only a few counts were recorded for this clone. V is TRBV10-2 and J is TRBJ1-4; D is perhaps TRBD1 (5 bases). Trimming took 6 bases from V and 8 from J, leaving 22 bases between them. This CDR3 is built from 16 residues. Germline-derived CDR1 and CDR2 are WSHSY and SAAADI. CDR3 sequence (DNA): TGCGCCAGCAGCGCCCAAGGAAGGGGAAGAGGCGAAAAACTGTTTTTT. It translates to CASSAQGRGRGEKLFF.

The chain is built from TRBV28 and TRBJ2-7; D gene ambiguous. CDR3 length: 12 residues. CDR1 MDHEN and CDR2 SYDVKM come from the germline V gene. V lost 4 bases and J 1 base, leaving 5 bases between the germline ends. The CDR3 nucleotides are TGTGCCAGCAGTTGGGGTTCCTACGAGCAGTACTTC. Protein: CASSWGSYEQYF.

The V and J genes are TRBV7-9 and TRBJ2-3, with 8 nucleotides matching TRBD2. J was trimmed by 3 bases and V by 4 bases; bases with no gene match: 6. The CDR3 consists of 15 residues. CDR1 is SEHNR and CDR2 is FQNEAQ in the germline V gene (reference sequence). The CDR3 protein is CASSYARGDTDTQYF. CDR3 DNA sequence: TGTGCCAGCAGCTATGCGCGGGGGGATACAGATACGCAGTATTTT.

The CDR3 bases are TGTGCCACCAGTGATCAGGGGGGTTCGTACGAGCAGTACTTC. Its translation: CATSDQGGSYEQYF. The chain recombines TRBV24-1 with TRBJ2-7, with D maybe TRBD1 (7 bases). CDR1 and CDR2 (germline): KGHDR, SFDVKD. V was trimmed by 3 bases and J by 4 bases, leaving 12 bases between them. The CDR3 runs 14 residues.

The chain uses TRBV28 and TRBJ1-1; a possible D gene is TRBD1 (6 bases). The CDR3 consists of 12 residues. Germline V gives CDR1 MDHEN, CDR2 SYDVKM. Trimming shortened V by 11 bases and J by 11 bases, and 21 bases separated the two germline ends. The CDR3: CASSTGSFWAFF. Written as DNA, the CDR3 is TGTGCCTCCTCGACAGGTAGCTTTTGGGCTTTCTTT.

DNA for the CDR3: TGCGCCAGCAGCTTGGGAGGCGGGAGGGTCTACAATGAGCAGTTCTTC. Translation: CASSLGGGRVYNEQFF. V is TRBV5-1 and J is TRBJ2-1; 9 bases agree with TRBD2. The CDR3 spans 16 residues. Germline CDR1 reads SGHRS; CDR2 reads YFSETQ. V was clipped by 0 bases and J by 3 bases; unmatched bases: 4.

The chain joins TRBV3-1 (or the pseudogene TRBV3-2) to TRBJ2-1; 9 bases align to TRBD2. V shed 4 bases, J shed 4 bases, and the junction held 17 bases outside the gene matches. The CDR3 loop spans 19 amino acids. In germline, CDR1 is LGHDT, CDR2 YNNKEL (reference sequence). The CDR3, as DNA: TGTGCCAGCAGCCCACACCCTGGGCGGGAGGGTTCGTCTTACAATGAGCAGTTCTTC. Protein sequence: CASSPHPGREGSSYNEQFF.

This clone was detected only once. The J gene is TRBJ2-7, the V gene TRBV5-1; D perhaps matches TRBD2 (6 bases). The CDR3 length is 15 residues. The ends were cut back, 4 bases at V and 1 base at J, with 15 bases in the middle. The germline V gene encodes CDR1 SGHRS and CDR2 YFSETQ. This CDR3 is CASSLGFGTSYEQYF. CDR3 sequence (DNA): TGCGCCAGCAGCCTAGGCTTCGGGACTTCCTACGAGCAGTACTTC.

The chain recombines TRBV5-6 with TRBJ2-6; possibly TRBD1 for D (5 bases). The CDR3 consists of 15 residues. Deletions cut 0 bases from V and 2 bases from J, with 6 bases between. Germline assignment: CDR1 SGHDT and CDR2 YYEEEE. The CDR3 loop reads CASSLGGAGANVLTF. The CDR3 DNA sequence: TGTGCCAGCAGCTTGGGGGGCGCTGGGGCCAACGTCCTGACTTTC.

The chain employs TRBV7-2 and TRBJ1-2; D possibly corresponds to TRBD1 (6 bases). The CDR3 has 14 residues. Trimming left V 2 bases short and J 8 bases short, with 15 bases between. CDR1 is SGHTA, CDR2 FQGNSA, per germline. CDR3: CASSLYPGAPGYTF. The CDR3 bases are TGTGCCAGCAGCTTATATCCGGGGGCGCCCGGCTACACCTTC.

V is TRBV28 and J is TRBJ2-7, with 11 bases identical to TRBD2. Germline-derived CDR1 and CDR2 are MDHEN and SYDVKM. The V gene end was trimmed by 3 bases and the J gene end by 6 bases; junction bases not matched to a gene: 10. The CDR3 extends over 16 amino acids. CDR3 amino acids: CASSLPLAGGLLEQYF. CDR3 sequence (DNA): TGTGCCAGCAGTTTGCCGCTAGCGGGAGGTCTCCTCGAGCAGTACTTC.

The V and J genes are TRBV18 and TRBJ1-2, with TRBD1 matching over 9 bases. Germline CDR1 is KGHSH and CDR2 is LQKENI. The length of the CDR3 is 17 residues. The ends lost 6 bases at V and 4 bases at J; junction bases unmatched: 15. The CDR3 spells CASSPGTGKEGSYGYTF. The DNA for the CDR3 is TGTGCCAGCTCCCCCGGGACAGGGAAAGAAGGGAGCTATGGCTACACCTTC.

The V call is TRBV18, the J call TRBJ1-1; D is possibly TRBD1 (6 bases). The germline V and J ends were trimmed by 6 bases and 0 bases, with 11 bases remaining between them. Germline lookup yields CDR1 KGHSH and CDR2 LQKENI. This CDR3 is built from 14 residues. For the CDR3, the DNA is TGTGCCAGCTCGGGGGGGCAGCTGAACACTGAAGCTTTCTTT. This codes for CASSGGQLNTEAFF.

A few counts support this clone. V usage is TRBV27 and J usage is TRBJ1-1, with D uncertain. Trimming took 4 bases from V and 6 from J, leaving 12 bases between them. The CDR3 runs to 13 residues. CDR1 and CDR2 (germline): MNHEY, SMNVEV (reference sequence). The CDR3, as DNA: TGTGCCAGCAGTTCCCTATCCGGAGCTGAAGCTTTCTTT. Translated: CASSSLSGAEAFF.

The rearrangement links TRBV19 to TRBJ2-6; D not resolved. The CDR3 loop spans 15 amino acids. Germline lookup yields CDR1 LNHDA and CDR2 SQIVND (reference sequence). The ends were cut back, 2 bases at V and 0 bases at J, with 5 bases in the middle. The CDR3 DNA sequence: TGTGCCAGTAGTATATCCATCTCTGGGGCCAACGTCCTGACTTTC. Translating it yields CASSISISGANVLTF.

This clone was observed a single time. V is TRBV19 and J is TRBJ2-5; D uncertain. Germline CDR1 is LNHDA and CDR2 is SQIVND (reference sequence). Trimming took 3 bases from V and 5 from J, leaving 10 bases between them. The CDR3 sequence is 13 residues long. The CDR3 protein is CASSIPGVETQYF. Here the CDR3 DNA reads TGTGCCAGTAGTATCCCAGGAGTGGAGACCCAGTACTTC.

The chain is built from TRBV11-2 and TRBJ2-6; the match to TRBD1 covers 8 bases. Germline V lookup: CDR1 SGHAT, CDR2 FQNNGV. Losses at the gene ends were 1 base for V and 0 bases for J; bases not matched to a gene: 5. The CDR3 is 18 amino acids. The CDR3 coding sequence is TGTGCCAGCAGCTTAGTCCAGGGGGCGGGCTCTGGGGCCAACGTCCTGACTTTC. Residues: CASSLVQGAGSGANVLTF.

This chain connects TRBV11-3 to TRBJ2-2; 14 nucleotides match TRBD2. This CDR3 region has 15 residues. The germline gives CDR1 SGHNT, CDR2 YENEEA. The junction had 4 bases not matched to a gene; V was cut back by 5 bases and J by 8 bases. In nucleotides, the CDR3 is TGTGCCAGCAGCCCGGGACTAGCGGGAGATGGGGAGCTGTTTTTT. Translating it yields CASSPGLAGDGELFF.

This clone appeared a single time. The chain combines TRBV2 with TRBJ1-4; D is undetermined. CDR1 is SNHLY and CDR2 is FYNNEI in the germline V gene. There are 14 residues in the CDR3. Trimming took off 10 bases at V and 4 bases at J, with 16 bases between the two ends. CDR3 region: CATREGGYNEKLFF. The CDR3 nucleotides are TGTGCCACTCGTGAGGGAGGGTATAATGAAAAACTGTTTTTT.

The V and J genes are TRBV7-9 and TRBJ2-7, with a possible D match to TRBD2 (7 bases). Germline CDR1 and CDR2: SEHNR and FQNEAQ (reference sequence). The CDR3 is 15 residues long. The V gene lost 5 bases and the J gene lost 4 bases, with 18 bases spanning the gap. CDR3 DNA: TGTGCCAGCAGCCTTTATATCGGGGGGCTGTACGAGCAGTACTTC. This sequence encodes CASSLYIGGLYEQYF.

This clone was counted only a few times. The genes are TRBV27 and TRBJ1-3, with a possible D match to TRBD1 (6 bases). This CDR3 contains 14 residues. V lost 2 bases and J 4 bases, leaving 9 bases between the germline ends. Germline values: CDR1 MNHEY, CDR2 SMNVEV (reference sequence). Here the CDR3 reads CASSLQGPGNTIYF. The CDR3 DNA is TGTGCCAGCAGTTTACAGGGGCCCGGAAACACCATATATTTT.

V and J are TRBV5-1 and TRBJ2-5; 9 nucleotides match TRBD1. The CDR3 runs 16 residues. J gave up 2 bases and V 1 base, and 6 bases lay outside the gene matches. Germline CDR1 is SGHRS and CDR2 is YFSETQ. CDR3 nucleotide sequence: TGCGCCAGCAGCTTGTTTTCCGACAGGGGGCAAGAGACCCAGTACTTC. It codes for CASSLFSDRGQETQYF.

CDR3 DNA: TGCAGCGTAGTTGACAGGATTGGACCTAATGAGCAGTTCTTC. This codes for CSVVDRIGPNEQFF. The chain links TRBV29-1 to TRBJ2-1, with D tentatively TRBD1 (6 bases). Trimming shortened V by 6 bases and J by 7 bases, and 19 bases separated the two germline ends. Germline V gives CDR1 SQVTM, CDR2 ANQGSEA. The CDR3 contains 14 residues.

For this clone: Distinct nucleotide sequences in the sample also encode this CDR3. Here the CDR3 DNA reads TGTGCCAGCAGCTTGGGAGGGAGTATTTACGAGCAGTACTTC. Protein: CASSLGGSIYEQYF. This chain links TRBV7-2 with TRBJ2-7; 7 bases match TRBD2. V lost 3 bases and J lost 4; bases outside the gene matches: 6. The CDR3 loop spans 14 amino acids. Germline CDR1 and CDR2: SGHTA and FQGNSA.

The J gene is TRBJ2-5, the V gene TRBV28, with TRBD2 identical over 12 bases. This CDR3 is built from 16 residues. The germline gives CDR1 MDHEN, CDR2 SYDVKM. Unmatched junction bases numbered 8, after V lost 4 bases and J lost 5 bases. The chain's CDR3 is CASSSSGRAMGETQYF. CDR3 bases: TGTGCCAGCAGTTCTAGCGGGAGGGCCATGGGGGAGACCCAGTACTTC.

The V call is TRBV5-4, the J call TRBJ2-7, with D unresolved. V lost 3 bases, J lost 3 bases, and 31 bases lay in between. Germline CDR1 and CDR2: SGHNT and YYREEE (reference sequence). The CDR3 sequence is 20 residues long. Written as DNA, the CDR3 is TGTGCCAGCAGCTCACGAGGTGGTCGAACCCCCGGGCGTAGATTCTACGAGCAGTACTTC. Amino acids: CASSSRGGRTPGRRFYEQYF.